The 29 T cell receptor beta chains given below trace back to one sample, sequenced in a study of Graves' ophthalmopathy and Graves' hyperthyroidism. Amplified TCR beta CDR3 regions were obtained using RNA transcripts as template. HTBI-primed RT-PCR formed the first round, and a multiplex PCR formed the second. TCRdb ran MiXCR on the multiplex PCR reads and lists one entry per CDR3 protein. The sample contains about 620,000 distinct CDR3 sequences, 22% of which appear only once. The sequenced material came from peripheral blood. These receptors came from a young woman with stable Graves' hyperthyroidism. Some clones in this sample may be carry-over from other donors' samples.

The chain combines TRBV10-3 with TRBJ2-2, with D possibly being TRBD2 (5 bases). Germline V lookup: CDR1 ENHRY, CDR2 SYGVKD. The CDR3 extends over 14 amino acids. V lost 10 bases and J lost 0, with 12 bases in between. CDR3 residues: CATADDTNTGELFF. The DNA of the CDR3 is TGTGCCACAGCGGACGATACGAACACCGGGGAGCTGTTTTTT.

The genes are TRBV11-1 and TRBJ2-2; 10 bases align to TRBD2. Germline CDR1 reads SGHAT; CDR2 reads FQDESV (reference sequence). Germline trimming cut 5 bases from V and 2 bases from J; bases unmatched to any gene: 5. The CDR3 runs 16 residues. Here the CDR3 reads CASSVRTSGNTGELFF. The DNA of the CDR3 is TGTGCCAGCAGCGTGAGGACTAGCGGAAACACCGGGGAGCTGTTTTTT.

This clonotype has ten or more counts. CDR3 bases: TGCAGTGCTAGAGATAGATCGGACAGCTGGGGTCAGCCCCAGCATTTT. It translates to CSARDRSDSWGQPQHF. This sequence joins TRBV20-1 and TRBJ1-5; perhaps TRBD1 as D (6 bases). CDR3 length: 16 residues. CDR1 DFQATT and CDR2 SNEGSKA come from the germline V gene (reference sequence). Trimming pared 0 bases from V and 6 bases from J, leaving 18 bases between.

The table lists this clonotype with many counts. This chain connects TRBV20-1 to TRBJ1-1, with D uncertain. The CDR3 extends over 14 amino acids. CDR1 is DFQATT and CDR2 is SNEGSKA in the germline V gene (reference sequence). The germline V and J ends were trimmed by 8 bases and 8 bases, with 24 bases remaining between them. The CDR3 DNA follows: TGCAGTTCAACCCTGGAAGGGTGGGTATCGGAAGCTTTCTTT. This gives the protein CSSTLEGWVSEAFF.

In this sample, this clonotype turned up many times. V gene TRBV13 combines with J gene TRBJ2-7; D tentatively reads TRBD1 or TRBD2 (5 bases each). The CDR3 contains 13 residues. Looked up from germline, CDR1 is PRHDT and CDR2 is FYEKMQ (reference sequence). V lost 7 bases and J lost 4, with 14 bases in between. This CDR3 is CASNEGPGYEQYF. Here the CDR3 DNA reads TGTGCCAGCAATGAGGGGCCGGGTTACGAGCAGTACTTC.

The CDR3 spells CASSSHRDRAYGYTF. DNA for the CDR3: TGTGCCAGCAGTTCCCACCGGGACAGGGCTTATGGCTACACCTTC. The chain links TRBV12-3 or TRBV12-4 to TRBJ1-2; 9 nucleotides align to TRBD1. With 4 bases clipped from V and 5 bases from J, the junction kept 8 bases outside the gene matches. The CDR3 spans 15 residues.

At least ten counts were recorded for this clonotype. The V call is TRBV20-1, the J call TRBJ2-7; D gene uncertain. V was pared by 5 bases and J by 3 bases, with 14 bases between. The V gene's germline CDR1 is DFQATT and CDR2 SNEGSKA (reference sequence). CDR3 size: 13 residues. The CDR3 nucleotides read TGCAGTGCTCCAAGACTGCCGAACTACGAGCAGTACTTC. It is translated as CSAPRLPNYEQYF.

V gene TRBV28 combines with J gene TRBJ2-5, with a possible D match to TRBD1 (6 bases). This CDR3 is built from 14 residues. Germline CDR1 reads MDHEN; CDR2 reads SYDVKM. V lost 5 bases and J 4 bases, leaving 14 bases between the germline ends. CDR3 DNA sequence: TGTGCCAGCAGTCCGGACAGTGGGGGAGAGACCCAGTACTTC. It encodes CASSPDSGGETQYF.

This clonotype was detected many times. V gene TRBV6-1 combines with J gene TRBJ2-5; 10 bases match TRBD1. V shed 7 bases and J 0 bases; nucleotides not matched to a gene: 8. The CDR3 loop spans 16 amino acids. Germline loops: CDR1 MNHNS, CDR2 SASEGT. The CDR3 loop reads CASTSLDRGYQETQYF. As DNA, the CDR3 is TGTGCCAGCACCTCTTTGGACAGGGGGTACCAAGAGACCCAGTACTTC.

Only a few counts were recorded for this clonotype. The CDR3 loop is CASSLRQGRGETQYF. The CDR3 nucleotides read TGCGCCAGCAGCTTGAGGCAGGGCAGAGGGGAGACCCAGTACTTC. The gene calls are TRBV5-1 and TRBJ2-5; perhaps D is TRBD1 or TRBD2 (5 bases each). The CDR3 spans 15 residues. Germline V gene data show CDR1 as SGHRS and CDR2 as YFSETQ. V was trimmed by 1 base and J by 5 bases, leaving 15 bases between them.

This clonotype appeared a few times. The chain combines TRBV7-9 with TRBJ2-7; no reliable D call. The CDR3 extends over 14 amino acids. V lost 5 bases to trimming and J lost 2 bases, with 13 bases between them. Germline CDR1 reads SEHNR; CDR2 reads FQNEAQ (reference sequence). The CDR3 DNA is TGTGCCAGCAGCCTAGTCAGGAACGCCTACGAGCAGTACTTC. Translating gives CASSLVRNAYEQYF.

The chain recombines TRBV12-3 or TRBV12-4 with TRBJ1-2, with D uncertain. The CDR3 totals 14 residues. Trimming cost V 2 bases and J 2 bases, with 9 bases left between them. CDR3 region: CASSLFFGNYGYTF. In DNA, the CDR3 is TGTGCCAGCAGTTTATTCTTCGGGAACTATGGCTACACCTTC.

This clonotype was counted ten times or more. The gene calls are TRBV7-9 and TRBJ1-2, with D possibly being TRBD1 (5 bases). The CDR3 runs 12 residues. Trimming removed 5 bases at V and 7 bases at J, with 11 bases between. From germline, CDR1 is SEHNR and CDR2 FQNEAQ (reference sequence). This chain's CDR3 is CASSVGEIGYTF. The CDR3 region has the DNA TGTGCCAGCAGCGTAGGGGAAATTGGCTACACCTTC. Filled out from reference TRBV7-9 and TRBJ1-2, the complete variable domain reads DTGVSQNPRHKITKRGQNVTFRCDPISEHNRLYWYRQTLGQGPEFLTYFQNEAQLEKSRLLSDRFSAERPKGSFSTLEIQRTEQGDSAMYLCASSVGEIGYTFGSGTRLTVV.

A few counts support this clonotype. The rearrangement links TRBV6-1 to TRBJ1-1; D ambiguous. V dropped 1 base and J dropped 4 bases, with 10 bases sitting between them. Germline-derived CDR1 and CDR2 are MNHNS and SASEGT. The CDR3 is 14 residues long. DNA for the CDR3: TGTGCCAGCAGTGAAGGTTCGGGTGGCACTGAAGCTTTCTTT. It encodes CASSEGSGGTEAFF.

The chain links TRBV3-1 to TRBJ2-7; 7 positions match TRBD1. There are 15 residues in the CDR3. J lost 2 bases, V lost 5 bases, and 9 bases had no gene match. Per the germline V gene, CDR1 is LGHDT and CDR2 is YNNKEL (reference sequence). CDR3 DNA sequence: TGTGCCAGCAGCGTTCGACAGGGTGACCCCTACGAGCAGTACTTC. This translates into CASSVRQGDPYEQYF.

In DNA, the CDR3 is TGTGCCAGCAGCGGGCCTAGCGGGAGGGTCGACGAGCAGTACTTC. Residues: CASSGPSGRVDEQYF. The chain combines TRBV5-8 with TRBJ2-7; 12 bases match TRBD2. V shed 4 bases and J 5 bases; nucleotides not matched to a gene: 7. From germline, CDR1 is SGHTS and CDR2 YDEGEE. The CDR3 sequence is 15 residues long.

The chain uses TRBV6-1 and TRBJ2-7, with D possibly TRBD2 on 7 matching bases. This CDR3 has 13 residues. V was shortened by 7 bases and J by 2 bases, with 12 bases between the two germline ends. Germline CDR1 reads MNHNS; CDR2 reads SASEGT. CDR3 sequence reads: CASIKRDTYEQYF. Written as DNA, the CDR3 is TGTGCCAGCATAAAGCGGGACACCTACGAGCAGTACTTC.

This clonotype came up many times. The chain combines TRBV6-5 with TRBJ1-1; the D is unclear. The CDR3 runs to 12 residues. The germline V gene encodes CDR1 MNHEY and CDR2 SVGAGI. Trimming cost V 5 bases and J 6 bases, with 10 bases left between them. The CDR3 loop reads CASSTRTAEAFF. CDR3 nucleotide sequence: TGTGCCAGCAGTACCCGGACGGCTGAAGCTTTCTTT.

This clonotype was observed a handful of times. The rearrangement links TRBV11-1 to TRBJ2-5, with a weak D call TRBD2 (5 bases). The V end was cut by 5 bases, the J end by 3 bases, with 25 bases between. This CDR3 spans 18 amino acids. CDR1 is SGHAT and CDR2 is FQDESV in the germline V gene (reference sequence). In DNA form, the CDR3 reads TGTGCCAGCAGCCCCTACTCGTGGACTGGTTTCGGGAAAGAGACCCAGTACTTC. Protein sequence: CASSPYSWTGFGKETQYF.

This clonotype has a count of ten or more. The chain is built from TRBV6-1 and TRBJ2-7; 9 bases are shared with TRBD2. V shed 1 base, J shed 1 base, and the junction held 2 bases outside the gene matches. The germline V gene encodes CDR1 MNHNS and CDR2 SASEGT. This CDR3 has 15 amino acids. CDR3 nucleotides: TGTGCCAGCAGTGAAGTTACTAGCGGGTCCTACGAGCAGTACTTC. Translation gives CASSEVTSGSYEQYF.

This clonotype showed up many times. The gene calls are TRBV15 and TRBJ1-2; 7 nucleotides line up with TRBD1. Germline assignment: CDR1 LNHNV and CDR2 YYDKDF (reference sequence). J lost 6 bases, V lost 1 base, and 5 bases had no gene match. This CDR3 has 14 amino acids. The CDR3, as DNA: TGTGCCACCAGCAGAGGAGGAGGGGGCCATGGCTACACCTTC. This sequence encodes CATSRGGGGHGYTF.

V and J are TRBV6-5 and TRBJ1-1; the D gene is possibly TRBD1 (6 bases). Germline V gene sequence: CDR1 MNHEY, CDR2 SVGAGI. With 7 bases removed from V and 2 bases from J, the gap between germline ends came to 14 bases. The CDR3 contains 14 residues. The CDR3 loop is CASNLVQGNTEAFF. The CDR3 region has the DNA TGTGCCAGCAATTTAGTACAGGGAAACACTGAAGCTTTCTTT.

This clonotype has at least ten counts. This chain joins TRBV2 and TRBJ1-5; TRBD1 agrees at 8 bases. Germline V gene sequence: CDR1 SNHLY, CDR2 FYNNEI. The V segment lost 5 bases and the J segment 5 bases; nucleotides outside the gene matches: 5. This CDR3 has 14 amino acids. The CDR3 DNA reads TGTGCCAGCAGTACGGACAGGGTTTATCAGCCCCAGCATTTT. It yields the protein CASSTDRVYQPQHF.

CDR3 residues: CSARAVAGGPEGGELFF. CDR3 DNA sequence: TGCAGTGCTAGAGCGGTAGCGGGAGGGCCCGAAGGCGGGGAGCTGTTTTTT. The chain joins TRBV20-1 to TRBJ2-2; TRBD2 agrees at 11 bases. The J segment lost 7 bases and the V segment lost 1 base, leaving 11 bases of the junction unmatched. The CDR3 contains 17 residues. CDR1 and CDR2 from the germline V gene are DFQATT and SNEGSKA (reference sequence).

The rearrangement joins TRBV6-5 to TRBJ2-7, with a possible D match to TRBD1 (6 bases). The V end was cut by 3 bases, the J end by 6 bases, with 12 bases between. Per the germline V gene, CDR1 is MNHEY and CDR2 is SVGAGI. CDR3 length equals 13 residues. The CDR3: CASSYSGVAEQYF. The CDR3 DNA is TGTGCCAGCAGTTATTCAGGGGTTGCCGAGCAGTACTTC.

In its sample, this clonotype was seen many times. The V gene is TRBV9, the J gene TRBJ2-2; the match to TRBD1 covers 8 bases. The CDR3 is made up of 15 amino acids. Germline assignment: CDR1 SGDLS and CDR2 YYNGEE. Trimming removed 2 bases from V and 1 base from J; junction bases left unmatched: 1. The CDR3: CASSVRGRNTGELFF. For the CDR3, the DNA is TGTGCCAGCAGCGTCAGGGGGCGGAACACCGGGGAGCTGTTTTTT.

This clonotype showed up many times. The chain links TRBV6-1 to TRBJ2-6; D is perhaps TRBD1 (5 bases). The V gene lost 2 bases and the J gene lost 2 bases, with 13 bases spanning the gap. CDR1 is MNHNS and CDR2 is SASEGT in the germline V gene. The CDR3 is 17 amino acids. In nucleotides, the CDR3 is TGTGCCAGCAGTGAAACAAGGGGTCTCCCTGGGGCCAACGTCCTGACTTTC. Amino acid sequence: CASSETRGLPGANVLTF.

The chain uses TRBV28 and TRBJ2-7, with 9 bases identical to TRBD2. The CDR3 consists of 16 residues. Germline loops: CDR1 MDHEN, CDR2 SYDVKM. The ends lost 6 bases at V and 0 bases at J; junction bases unmatched: 9. CDR3 region: CASSTIAGGYSYEQYF. CDR3 in DNA: TGTGCCAGCAGCACCATCGCGGGGGGGTACTCCTACGAGCAGTACTTC.

Comments on this clonotype: This CDR3 is missing its conserved last phenylalanine or tryptophan, likely due to a read error. The CDR3 DNA is TGCGCCAGCAGTGAGTCGACGCTCCAAGAGACCCAGTACTCC. Residues: CASSESTLQETQYS. V gene TRBV10-1 combines with J gene TRBJ2-5; D remains unclear. The CDR3 sequence is 14 residues long. The germline V and J ends were trimmed by 0 bases and 1 base, with 6 bases remaining between them. Germline CDR1 is WNHNN and CDR2 is SYGVQD (reference sequence).